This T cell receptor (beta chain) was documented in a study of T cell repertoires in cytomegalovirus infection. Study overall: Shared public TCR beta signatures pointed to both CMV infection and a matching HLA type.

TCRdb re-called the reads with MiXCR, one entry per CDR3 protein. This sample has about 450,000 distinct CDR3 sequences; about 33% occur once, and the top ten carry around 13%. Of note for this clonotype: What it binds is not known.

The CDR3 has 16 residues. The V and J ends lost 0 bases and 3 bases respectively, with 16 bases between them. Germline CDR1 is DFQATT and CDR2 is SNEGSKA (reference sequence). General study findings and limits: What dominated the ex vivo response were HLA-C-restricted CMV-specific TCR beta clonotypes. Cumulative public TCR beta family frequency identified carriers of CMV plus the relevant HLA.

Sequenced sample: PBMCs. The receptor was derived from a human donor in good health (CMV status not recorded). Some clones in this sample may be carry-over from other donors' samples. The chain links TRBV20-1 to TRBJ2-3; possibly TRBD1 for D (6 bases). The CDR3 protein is CSARDGAGVITDTQYF. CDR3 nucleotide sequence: TGCAGTGCTAGAGATGGGGCAGGGGTTATTACAGATACGCAGTATTTT.